The clone carrying this T cell receptor (beta chain) was recorded many times. As yet, its antigen is unknown. These data come from a study of regulatory T cells in long-lasting Graves disease. The study, taken as a whole, reports: Graves' patients with persistent disease showed TCR diversity lower than patients newly diagnosed. Patients with persistent disease shared 2,900 or so public clonotypes, outpacing the approximately 920 shared by new patients. Exclusively peripheral blood, rather than thyroid tissue, was studied. TRBV28, TRBJ1-2 and TRBJ2-5 emerged as the favored segments in persistent disease.

The time point: newly diagnosed GD, antithyroid drugs for less than 3 months. RNA isolated from PBMCs was used to make the TCR library. Relying on iRepertoire HTBI primers and Arm-PCR of CDR3 regions, the team built TCR beta libraries. From the multiplex PCR reads, TCRdb called clonotypes with MiXCR, one entry per CDR3 protein. This sample has about 320,000 distinct CDR3 sequences, with 15% to 20% found just once. CDR1 is LNHDA and CDR2 is SQIVND in the germline V gene (reference sequence). The CDR3 extends over 15 amino acids. The trim removed 3 bases at V and 8 bases at J, leaving 8 bases unmatched.

This clonotype was sampled from a female donor with Graves disease. This chain links TRBV19 with TRBJ2-1; 9 nucleotides align to TRBD2. Sequencing used peripheral blood mononuclear cells (PBMCs), obtained at new diagnosis, from a patient treated with antithyroid drugs. This chain's CDR3 is CASSILGGRVYEQFF. The CDR3 DNA is TGTGCCAGTAGTATCTTGGGCGGGAGGGTATATGAGCAGTTCTTC.